These T cell receptor beta chains were read from a single sample in a study of blood T cell repertoires in COVID-19. Libraries were prepared by immunoSEQ multiplex PCR; TCRdb keeps only in-frame clonotypes and omits some of them. The repertoire holds roughly 280,000 clones, around 86% seen once, with 2% to 2.5% in the top ten. Sequences were obtained from peripheral blood. All receptors come from a man aged 50-60 years with acute or convalescent COVID-19. Both conserved end residues are part of each CDR3.

CDR3	V	J
CASSQPFNGAPEAFF	TRBV3-1/TRBV3-2	TRBJ1-1
CSVAGQGGEKLFF	TRBV29-1	TRBJ1-4
CASSLGLETGELFF	TRBV11-2	TRBJ2-2
CASGQNGPEAFF	TRBV12-5	TRBJ1-1
CASSVGGQPQHF	TRBV7-9	TRBJ1-5
CAARQPSGNTIYF	TRBV6-5	TRBJ1-3
CSVGTVVTDTQYF	TRBV29-1	TRBJ2-3
CASSFSGTYEQYF	TRBV5-6	TRBJ2-7
CASSRGLAGRDTQYF	TRBV7-3	TRBJ2-3
CASSLLQETQYF	TRBV3-1/TRBV3-2	TRBJ2-5
CASSGQASYEQYF	TRBV18	TRBJ2-7
CASSEIWKDNGYTF	TRBV6-1	TRBJ1-2
CASSSRDRETQYF	TRBV7-6	TRBJ2-5
CASSSPTGGKWNEQYF	TRBV3-1/TRBV3-2	TRBJ2-7
CATSRTTGSGTDTQYF	TRBV15	TRBJ2-3
CASSFGQGGYTF	TRBV12-3/TRBV12-4	TRBJ1-2
CATSNRVTYEQYF	TRBV15	TRBJ2-7
CASSSEGRQPQHF	TRBV2	TRBJ1-5
CASSVGGENTEAFF	TRBV9	TRBJ1-1
CASSQPTRQQETQYF	TRBV4-1	TRBJ2-5
CASSTWDSRQETQYF	TRBV19	TRBJ2-5
CASSPPARNTEAFF	TRBV7-9	TRBJ1-1
CASSPAGLAGANEQFF	TRBV7-9	TRBJ2-1
CASSRGTSGGGLTQETQYF	TRBV5-8	TRBJ2-5
CASRPGHDYGYTF	TRBV12-3/TRBV12-4	TRBJ1-2
CASSRSAGQLQETQYF	TRBV5-4	TRBJ2-5
CASSLSGSTEAFF	TRBV7-3	TRBJ1-1
CASSLAFQGNYGYTF	TRBV5-5	TRBJ1-2
CASSQLDSISYGYTF	TRBV3-1/TRBV3-2	TRBJ1-2
CASSLGTGGLRNTEAFF	TRBV7-9	TRBJ1-1
CASSQGQTVSNQPQHF	TRBV3-1/TRBV3-2	TRBJ1-5
CASSVQGARNTEAFF	TRBV9	TRBJ1-1
CAWTAGGQETQYF	TRBV30	TRBJ2-5
CAWSPLAGVGETQYF	TRBV30	TRBJ2-5
CASSGPQETQYF	TRBV7-3	TRBJ2-5
CASSDQGVQYF	TRBV12-3/TRBV12-4	TRBJ2-4
CASSKDSVEEKLFF	TRBV2	TRBJ1-4
CASSPGQVGYEQYF	TRBV4-2	TRBJ2-7
CASSLGGSSYNEQFF	TRBV5-1	TRBJ2-1
CASSQGYGGAGEQFF	TRBV3-1/TRBV3-2	TRBJ2-1
CASSGAGGQETQYF	TRBV2	TRBJ2-5
CASSPPGTVRSGNTIYF	TRBV18	TRBJ1-3
CASSLGAGSEKLFF	TRBV11-2	TRBJ1-4
CASKPGQGSYEQYF	TRBV5-1	TRBJ2-7
CASSRPSYGYTF	TRBV19	TRBJ1-2
CASSPSPTGLIEKLFF	TRBV27	TRBJ1-4
CASSSTGSGEQFF	TRBV16	TRBJ2-1
CATSRPMRPGDPAFF	TRBV15	TRBJ1-1
CASSVQGVPETQYF	TRBV5-4	TRBJ2-5